Reported below is one TCR beta chain. Data came from immunoSEQ multiplex PCR; TCRdb stores just in-frame clones and leaves some out. The data show roughly 190,000 clones, roughly 82% seen once. Cohort assignment relied on participant-reported clinical history. Each recovered donor of Cohort 3 presented with two negative PCRs, clearance, or symptom resolution. V was shortened by 2 bases and J by 2 bases, with 14 bases between the two germline ends. CDR3 length: 16 amino acids. Germline V lookup: CDR1 SGHNT, CDR2 YYREEE (reference sequence). This sample is drawn from a study of blood T cell repertoires in COVID-19. Looking at the study overall: PBMCs, B-cell-depleted T cells, or T cells were the source of the cDNA or gDNA that made up the material.

Material for sequencing was PBMCs or T cells enriched from blood (not recorded which). This clonotype was sampled from a man aged 35 to 55 who had recovered from COVID-19. The rearrangement links TRBV5-4 to TRBJ1-3, with D perhaps matching TRBD1 (5 bases). CDR3 amino acids: CASSFGTLDPGNTIYF. The CDR3 DNA reads as TGTGCCAGCAGCTTCGGGACTCTCGACCCTGGAAACACCATATATTTT.